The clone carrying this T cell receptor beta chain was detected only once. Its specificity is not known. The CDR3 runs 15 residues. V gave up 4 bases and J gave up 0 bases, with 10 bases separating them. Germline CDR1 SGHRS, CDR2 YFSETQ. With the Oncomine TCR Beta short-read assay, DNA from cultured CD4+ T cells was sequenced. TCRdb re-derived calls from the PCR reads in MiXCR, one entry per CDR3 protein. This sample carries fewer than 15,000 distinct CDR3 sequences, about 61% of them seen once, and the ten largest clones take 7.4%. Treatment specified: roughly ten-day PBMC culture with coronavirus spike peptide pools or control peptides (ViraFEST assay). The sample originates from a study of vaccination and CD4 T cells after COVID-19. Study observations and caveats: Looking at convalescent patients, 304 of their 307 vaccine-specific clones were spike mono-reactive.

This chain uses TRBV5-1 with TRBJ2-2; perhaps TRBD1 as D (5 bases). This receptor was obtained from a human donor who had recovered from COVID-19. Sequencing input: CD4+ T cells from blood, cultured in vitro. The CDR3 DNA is TGCGCCAGCAGCACCGGACAACCGAACACCGGGGAGCTGTTTTTT. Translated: CASSTGQPNTGELFF.